Sequencing of this T cell receptor (beta chain) was carried out in a study of cytomegalovirus exposure and HLA in healthy donors. Broader study findings: The later analysis indicated that the majority of CMV-associated TCR beta chains appeared HLA-restricted. Analysis performed later found approximately 17,000 TCR beta sequences associated with HLA alleles at 0.05 false discovery rate. Specificity for CMV antigens was confirmed in vitro for a few of the CMV-associated chains. For cytomegalovirus status, the classifier reportedly gave diagnoses with high specificity and sensitivity.

This clone showed up just a few times. Its antigen is unknown. Between the trimmed V and J ends, which lost 10 bases and 4 bases, there was a span of 16 bases. The CDR3 extends over 13 amino acids. In germline, CDR1 is SNHLY, CDR2 FYNNEI. The study ran its PCR with 60 Vbeta and 13 Jbeta primers. Produced via immunoSEQ multiplex PCR; TCRdb's table is partial and in-frame only. Of over 95,000 clones detected, 67% appear once; the ten largest clones hold over 6.5%. The material sequenced was PBMCs. The rearrangement joins TRBV2 to TRBJ1-2; no clear D gene. The receptor was derived from a man aged 18-30 years in good health and CMV-seropositive. The CDR3 DNA sequence: TGTGCCATCGACACCCTATCGAGCTATGGCTACACCTTC. It specifies CAIDTLSSYGYTF.